The sequence of this T cell receptor (beta chain) was determined in a study of blood T cells in healthy people across ages. Study-level points and caveats: It was the long-lived donors that had more naive CD4+ cells and higher diversity than aged donors.

A word on this clonotype: Its antigen remains unidentified.

Then a second PCR, running about 6 to 12 cycles, was carried out with a sample-barcoded 5' primer and a J-beta primer mix. Each CDR3 protein is one row after TCRdb ran MiXCR on the 5' RACE reads. The sample carries about 800,000 distinct CDR3 sequences, 25% recorded once. The sample was also reused in another study, on T cells of mothers and their children. As reported in that work: Samples were provided by three healthy Caucasian mothers and their six children.

The sequencing input was blood. This clonotype was sampled from a boy aged 5-17 years in good health.

The CDR3 sequence is CASSSQASVSSTDTQYF. In nucleotides, the CDR3 is TGTGCCAGCAGCTCTCAAGCTAGCGTCTCTAGCACAGATACGCAGTATTTT. The rearrangement joins TRBV7-8 to TRBJ2-3; D may be TRBD2 (6 bases). Trimming pared 4 bases from V and 0 bases from J, leaving 17 bases between. Germline CDR1 and CDR2: SGHVS and FQNEAQ. The length of the CDR3 is 17 residues.